This TCR beta chain was documented in a study of T-cell reconstitution after alpha-beta-depleted transplantation in children. This clonotype occurred many times. This CDR3 comprises 13 residues. Looked up from germline, CDR1 is ENHRY and CDR2 is SYGVKD. V lost 8 bases and J lost 2, with 13 bases in between. Unique molecular identifiers were used in preparing the TCRbeta library. Each CDR3 protein is one row after TCRdb ran MiXCR on the PCR reads. The sample lists over 200,000 distinct CDR3 sequences; around 9.9% were seen once. This rearrangement joins TRBV10-3 to TRBJ2-7, with a weak D call TRBD1 (5 bases). The sequencing here drew on PBMCs, taken before TCRalphabeta/CD19-depleted stem cell transplant. The sequence derives from a child less than two years old with acute myeloid leukemia, due to receive a stem cell transplant. Written as DNA, the CDR3 is TGTGCCATCCGAAGGGAAGGGGCCTACGAGCAGTACTTC. Translation: CAIRREGAYEQYF.